Listed below are T cell receptor beta chains from one sample, sequenced in a study of radiotherapy plus CTLA-4 blockade in lung cancer. Here immunoSEQ multiplex PCR was the method, and the copy in TCRdb shows in-frame clones only, minus some. Here the sample spans 55,000 to 85,000 clones, approximately 76% being singletons. Source: peripheral blood, taken from a patient treated with radiotherapy plus ipilimumab. The source is a human donor with non-small cell lung cancer whose response to radiotherapy plus ipilimumab could not be evaluated. Some clones in this sample may be carry-over from other donors' samples. Each CDR3 is given without its conserved first and last residue. The order of the fields is CDR3 length, V gene, D gene, J gene, CDR3 protein. The D gene is left open where the match is weak.

11	TRBV7-2	.	TRBJ2-7	ASSLGWGDEQY
12	TRBV5-4	.	TRBJ1-2	ASSLNRDAGGYT
15	TRBV4-1	.	TRBJ2-7	ASSQDDGTPPDYEQY
13	TRBV18	.	TRBJ1-2	ASSPSAGAEYGYT
11	TRBV4-1	.	TRBJ1-5	ASSLYGGQPQH
11	TRBV19	.	TRBJ1-2	ASSIGTDDGYT
9	TRBV20-1	TRBD1	TRBJ2-7	SAHRGWEQY
12	TRBV6-5	TRBD1	TRBJ2-5	ASRVTGGRETQY
12	TRBV6-5	.	TRBJ1-1	ASSLQKTNTEAF
14	TRBV9	TRBD1	TRBJ1-6	ASSVDRAAYNSPLH
14	TRBV5-4	.	TRBJ1-1	ASSYGTRPGNTEAF
13	TRBV5-1	.	TRBJ1-4	ASSGVGATNEKLF
13	TRBV6-1	TRBD1	TRBJ2-7	ASSEITGGPYEQY
13	TRBV10-3	TRBD2	TRBJ2-3	AISLTSGGIDTQY
13	TRBV5-6	.	TRBJ2-7	ASSSPTGFGYEQY
13	TRBV27	.	TRBJ1-2	ASSSLDSYPYGYT
14	TRBV7-2	TRBD2	TRBJ2-3	ASSPPGSGGFHTQY
11	TRBV6-5	.	TRBJ1-1	ASSLSVNTEAF
16	TRBV5-8	TRBD1	TRBJ1-5	ASSSSKLQGGHNQPQH
9	TRBV20-1	.	TRBJ2-5	STQQRETQY
13	TRBV5-4	.	TRBJ1-2	ASSPARDGGRGYT
12	TRBV5-4	TRBD1	TRBJ1-2	ASSYDRGTYGYT
10	TRBV29-1	.	TRBJ2-3	SVLGPGDTQY
12	TRBV30	TRBD1	TRBJ1-2	AWRQWGQGYGYT
12	TRBV30	TRBD1	TRBJ2-2	AGWDRGLTGELF
9	TRBV20-1	.	TRBJ1-2	SAQGNYGYT
15	TRBV12-5	.	TRBJ2-7	ASGLVLGPEGVYEQY
13	TRBV19	.	TRBJ2-7	ASNRRGGGSYEQY
12	TRBV7-9	TRBD1	TRBJ1-6	ASSGTVYNSPLH
10	TRBV10-1	.	TRBJ1-2	AAPSQGYGYT
12	TRBV7-8	TRBD2	TRBJ2-5	ASRTWGGGETQY
11	TRBV30	.	TRBJ1-1	AWSLGRITEAF
10	TRBV6-1	.	TRBJ1-2	ASSDPLYGYT
13	TRBV28	TRBD1	TRBJ2-1	ASSPTGLSYNEQF
15	TRBV11-3	TRBD1	TRBJ2-1	ASSSGQGAWGVNEQF
12	TRBV6-1	.	TRBJ2-7	ASSPGIGVYEQY
11	TRBV2	.	TRBJ2-5	ASAGQQKETQY
17	TRBV28	.	TRBJ1-4	ASSFRAGGARATNEKLF
13	TRBV7-2	TRBD1	TRBJ2-1	ASSLDRGAYNEQF
10	TRBV30	.	TRBJ2-7	AWSGQGYEQY